The clone carrying this T cell receptor (beta chain) was counted a few times. TCRdb's table, derived via immunoSEQ multiplex PCR, lists solely in-frame clones and lacks some. The sample yields 180,000 or so clones, roughly three quarters seen once. The record originates from a study of blood T cell repertoires in COVID-19. Study-level information: PBMCs, B-cell-depleted T cells, or T cells provided the cDNA or gDNA that made up the material.

The germline CDR1 and CDR2 sequences are SGHKS and YYEKEE (reference sequence). Trimming took off 4 bases at V and 0 bases at J, with 6 bases between the two ends. CDR3 length: 13 amino acids. This receptor was taken from a woman in her 50s with active or convalescent COVID-19. The V call is TRBV5-5, the J call TRBJ2-3; D is undetermined. Material for sequencing was peripheral blood. The CDR3 nucleotides read TGTGCCAGCAGCCTGGCAAGCACAGATACGCAGTATTTT. It encodes CASSLASTDTQYF.